The T cell receptor (beta chain) described here comes from a study of T cell repertoires in cytomegalovirus infection. This clonotype was picked up many times. Germline-derived CDR1 and CDR2 are ENHRY and SYGVKD. The CDR3 consists of 15 residues. V was cut by 6 bases and J by 0 bases, with 12 bases left in between. TCRdb fed the reads into MiXCR, producing one record per CDR3 protein. The table has 250,000 or so distinct CDR3 sequences, 8% to 9.5% seen once. The sequence came from a human donor in good health (CMV status not recorded). Some clones in this sample may be carry-over from other donors' samples. J is TRBJ1-5 and V is TRBV10-3; maybe TRBD1 (5 bases). The sequencing sample was made of PBMCs. CDR3 residues: CAIRSGENSNQPQHF. As DNA, the CDR3 is TGTGCCATCAGATCGGGGGAGAATAGCAATCAGCCCCAGCATTTT.